The rows below give T cell receptor beta chains drawn from one sample of a study of T cell repertoires in aging, cancer and after chemotherapy. TCRdb processed the multiplex PCR reads anew with MiXCR; each CDR3 protein has one entry. The repertoire holds about 17,000 distinct CDR3 sequences, 40% to 55% seen once, with over 9.5% in the top ten. Source material: blood. These receptors came from a human donor in good health. Each CDR3 is given with its conserved first and last residue. The D gene is left open where the match is weak. The listing skips clone size in some rows; elsewhere it reads once, few, many or a size class.

J gene,D gene,V gene,clone size,CDR3 DNA,CDR3 protein
TRBJ1-1,TRBD1,TRBV11-1,few,TGTGCCAGCAGCCCCCCGGGACAGATGAACACTGAAGCTTTCTTT,CASSPPGQMNTEAFF
TRBJ2-7,TRBD2,TRBV5-4,few,TGTGCCAGCAGCTTGAATAGGGACTATACCTACGAGCAGTACTTC,CASSLNRDYTYEQYF
TRBJ2-7,-,TRBV27,few,TGTGCCAGCAGTTTTGCTGTGAACTACGAGCAGTACTTC,CASSFAVNYEQYF
TRBJ2-7,TRBD2,TRBV5-5,few,TGTGCCAGCAGGCGTGGACTAGCGACGGGGGAGCAGTACTTC,CASRRGLATGEQYF
TRBJ2-1,TRBD2,TRBV5-6,-,TGTGCCAGCAGCTCCGGGACTAGCGTGGCTAATGAGCAGTTCTTC,CASSSGTSVANEQFF
TRBJ2-5,-,TRBV27,-,TGTGCCAGCAGTTTGAGGCGGGATTTAGAGACCCAGTACTTC,CASSLRRDLETQYF
TRBJ1-1,-,TRBV12-3/TRBV12-4,-,TGTGCCAGCAGTTTAGGGGGAATGAACACTGAAGCTTTCTTT,CASSLGGMNTEAFF
TRBJ2-1,-,TRBV19,-,TGTGCCAGTAGTCTAGCGCGCCGTACCTCCTCCTACAATGAGCAGTTCTTC,CASSLARRTSSYNEQFF
TRBJ2-5,-,TRBV18,few,TGTGCCAGCTCACTAGCCGCCTTCGAAGAGACCCAGTACTTC,CASSLAAFEETQYF
TRBJ2-5,TRBD1,TRBV19,-,TGTGCCAGTAGTATCGGACAGGGGTCGGTGACCCAGTACTTC,CASSIGQGSVTQYF
TRBJ2-7,-,TRBV19,few,TGTGCCAGTAGTATTACGGGGACCCACGAGCAGTACTTC,CASSITGTHEQYF
TRBJ2-7,TRBD2,TRBV29-1,-,TGCAGCGTTGGGGAGGGCCACGAGCAGTACTTC,CSVGEGHEQYF
TRBJ2-1,-,TRBV6-2/TRBV6-3,few,TGTGCCAGCAGTGAACCAGGGTTCAATGAGCAGTTCTTC,CASSEPGFNEQFF
TRBJ2-7,-,TRBV27,-,TGTGCCAGCAGTTGGGGTAGTTCCTACGAGCAGTACTTC,CASSWGSSYEQYF
TRBJ1-1,-,TRBV6-6,once,TGTGCCAGCAGTTACGGGGGGGCCCTCGGGGAAAACACTGAAGCTTTCTTT,CASSYGGALGENTEAFF
TRBJ1-1,-,TRBV19,-,TGTGCCAGTAGGCCGCAGGGGAACACTGAAGCTTTCTTT,CASRPQGNTEAFF
TRBJ1-2,-,TRBV19,few,TGTGCCAGTAGTTTAGACATGTTCTATGGCTACACCTTC,CASSLDMFYGYTF
TRBJ1-1,-,TRBV29-1,-,TGCAGCGTTGAGGTCCTCCGGGCTGAAGCTTTCTTT,CSVEVLRAEAFF
TRBJ2-2,TRBD2,TRBV6-2/TRBV6-3,-,TGTGCCAGCAGTTTAGCGCTGGCGGGAGGTACCGGGGAGCTGTTTTTT,CASSLALAGGTGELFF
TRBJ2-7,TRBD2,TRBV6-2/TRBV6-3,few,TGTGCCAGCAGCCCACTAGCGGGGGCCTACGAGCAGTACTTC,CASSPLAGAYEQYF
TRBJ2-1,TRBD2,TRBV5-6,few,TGTGCCAGCAGCTTCCGCCGCCTAGCGGGAGGTCATGAGCAGTTCTTC,CASSFRRLAGGHEQFF
TRBJ2-1,-,TRBV19,-,TGTGCCAGTTCCTGGCGTGAGGGGAATGAGCAGTTCTTC,CASSWREGNEQFF
TRBJ2-1,TRBD2,TRBV29-1,medium-sized,TGCAGCGTCGGACTAGCGTACCTCAATGAGCAGTTCTTC,CSVGLAYLNEQFF
TRBJ2-5,TRBD2,TRBV6-2/TRBV6-3,medium-sized,TGTGCCAGCAGTTCGACTAGCGGGAGCCAAGAGACCCAGTACTTC,CASSSTSGSQETQYF
TRBJ1-5,-,TRBV19,-,TGTGCCAGTAGTATAGGATGGGGGGTCAAGCATTTT,CASSIGWGVKHF
TRBJ2-1,TRBD2,TRBV12-3/TRBV12-4,few,TGTGCCAGCAACCCTAGCGGGAGGGGTGACAATGAGCAGTTCTTC,CASNPSGRGDNEQFF
TRBJ1-1,-,TRBV6-5,once,TGTGCCAGCAGCTCCATCAAGAACACTGAAGCTTTCTTT,CASSSIKNTEAFF
TRBJ2-2,-,TRBV19,-,TGTGCCACCGGAGGGCCTGGGACCGGGGAGCTGTTTTTT,CATGGPGTGELFF
TRBJ2-7,-,TRBV15,-,TGTGCCACCAGCAGGGACTCCTTCTCCTACGAGCAGTACTTC,CATSRDSFSYEQYF
TRBJ2-4,-,TRBV27,-,TGTGCCAGCATGGGGCTAGCGGCCAAAAACATTCAGTACTTC,CASMGLAAKNIQYF
TRBJ2-7,TRBD2,TRBV6-5,-,TGTGCCAGCAGTTACTCTAGCGGGAGCTCCTACGAGCAGTACTTC,CASSYSSGSSYEQYF
TRBJ2-1,TRBD1,TRBV6-5,-,TGTGCCAGCAGTTACTCTAGGGGGACAGGGGGTAATGAGCAGTTCTTC,CASSYSRGTGGNEQFF
TRBJ2-2,TRBD2,TRBV27,few,TGTGCCAGCAGTTTATTCGTGGTAGCGGGAGGAGTCGGGGAGCTGTTTTTT,CASSLFVVAGGVGELFF
TRBJ2-7,-,TRBV27,-,TGTGCCAGCAGCCTACCCCCGGGACACCTTCGCGAGCAGTACTTC,CASSLPPGHLREQYF
TRBJ2-5,-,TRBV19,-,TGTGCCAGTAAGGGATGGCCAGAGACCCAGTACTTC,CASKGWPETQYF
TRBJ1-1,TRBD1,TRBV29-1,medium-sized,TGCAGCGTTGTGTACAGGGGGAGTACTGAAGCTTTCTTT,CSVVYRGSTEAFF